These 28 T cell receptor beta chains were all obtained from the same sample, sequenced in a study of OX40 agonist ivuxolimab in advanced cancers. Assay: immunoSEQ multiplex PCR; the TCRdb copy retains only in-frame clones and omits some. The sample records around 86,000 clones, about four fifths being singletons. This sample comprised CD4+ or CD8+ T cells sorted from blood, obtained in a trial of the OX40 agonist ivuxolimab. The source is an adult with an advanced solid tumor such as melanoma, head and neck, liver or kidney cancer.

J is TRBJ2-7 and V is TRBV30, with 7 bases matching TRBD1. The V and J ends lost 2 bases and 3 bases, in that order; junction bases with no gene match: 1. The CDR3 loop spans 12 amino acids. Looked up from germline, CDR1 is GTSNPN and CDR2 is SVGIG (reference sequence). The CDR3 reads CAWSRQGYEQYF. The DNA for the CDR3 is TGTGCCTGGAGTCGACAGGGCTACGAGCAGTACTTC.

This sequence joins TRBV28 and TRBJ1-2; D gene ambiguous. The germline V gene has CDR1 MDHEN and CDR2 SYDVKM. The CDR3 contains 12 residues. With 4 bases removed from V and 7 bases from J, the gap between germline ends came to 10 bases. The CDR3 sequence is CASSSPPGGYTF. CDR3 DNA: TGTGCCAGCAGTTCCCCGCCCGGTGGCTACACCTTC.

The rearrangement uses TRBV11-2 and TRBJ1-3; D call uncertain. Germline-derived CDR1 and CDR2 are SGHAT and FQNNGV. The CDR3 spans 15 residues. V was pared by 1 base and J by 2 bases, with 9 bases between. The DNA of the CDR3 is TGTGCCAGCAGCTTAGGTGGAATTACTGGAAACACCATATATTTT. The encoded protein is CASSLGGITGNTIYF.

V usage is TRBV7-9 and J usage is TRBJ2-5; TRBD1 matches 12 bases. Germline lookup yields CDR1 SEHNR and CDR2 FQNEAQ (reference sequence). The V and J ends lost 3 bases and 5 bases, in that order; junction bases with no gene match: 4. This CDR3 region has 15 residues. CDR3 region: CASSFGTGGLETQYF. The CDR3 nucleotides are TGTGCCAGCAGCTTTGGGACAGGGGGCTTGGAGACCCAGTACTTC.

This chain connects TRBV7-2 to TRBJ1-2; D gene ambiguous. This CDR3 is built from 12 residues. Trimming left V 5 bases short and J 7 bases short, with 11 bases between. Germline V lookup: CDR1 SGHTA, CDR2 FQGNSA. The chain's CDR3 is CASSLQESGYTF. DNA for the CDR3: TGTGCCAGCAGCCTGCAGGAGAGTGGCTACACCTTC.

The chain carries TRBV6-5 and TRBJ1-4, with TRBD1 as a possible D gene (6 bases). Looked up from germline, CDR1 is MNHEY and CDR2 is SVGAGI. The CDR3 runs 14 residues. V was shortened by 5 bases and J by 1 base, with 8 bases between the two germline ends. In nucleotides, the CDR3 is TGTGCCAGCAGTGAACAGGGAACTAATGAAAAACTGTTTTTT. Its protein is CASSEQGTNEKLFF.

The chain combines TRBV27 with TRBJ2-3, with TRBD2 identical over 8 bases. CDR3 length: 15 residues. Germline-derived CDR1 and CDR2 are MNHEY and SMNVEV (reference sequence). With V trimmed by 5 bases and J by 6 bases, 10 bases remained unmatched. The CDR3 sequence is CASSLAGLPGDTQYF. The CDR3 coding sequence is TGTGCCAGCAGTCTAGCGGGTCTCCCGGGGGATACGCAGTATTTT.

This chain joins TRBV10-3 and TRBJ1-1; 8 nucleotides match TRBD1. V gave up 6 bases and J gave up 5 bases; unmatched junction bases: 11. In germline, CDR1 is ENHRY, CDR2 SYGVKD. This CDR3 spans 15 amino acids. For the CDR3, the DNA is TGTGCCATCAGCCCCAGCCAGGGGGCGGGAACTGAAGCTTTCTTT. It yields the protein CAISPSQGAGTEAFF.

This chain connects TRBV28 to TRBJ1-4; unclear D gene. CDR1 and CDR2 (germline): MDHEN, SYDVKM. The CDR3 contains 13 residues. The V end lost 9 bases, the J end lost 0 bases, and 8 bases lay between the germline ends. CDR3 in amino acids: CASFQATNEKLFF. Written as DNA, the CDR3 is TGTGCCAGTTTTCAAGCAACTAATGAAAAACTGTTTTTT.

This chain uses TRBV7-2 with TRBJ1-2, with 10 bases lining up with TRBD1. Germline trimming cut 1 base from V and 7 bases from J; bases unmatched to any gene: 6. The CDR3 contains 15 residues. In germline, CDR1 is SGHTA, CDR2 FQGNSA. CDR3 bases: TGTGCCAGCAGCTTAGATCCGACAGGGGGCTTTGGCTACACCTTC. Translated, it gives CASSLDPTGGFGYTF.

This chain joins TRBV5-6 and TRBJ2-7; TRBD1 agrees at 9 bases. V trimming: 3 bases; J trimming: 5 bases; junction bases outside the gene matches: 3. The germline CDR1 and CDR2 sequences are SGHDT and YYEEEE. The CDR3 length is 13 residues. CDR3 residues: CASSWDREHEQYF. For the CDR3, the DNA is TGTGCCAGCAGCTGGGACAGGGAGCACGAGCAGTACTTC.

The chain carries TRBV28 and TRBJ2-6; the D is unclear. Trimming pared 4 bases from V and 1 base from J, leaving 5 bases between. This CDR3 has 14 amino acids. Germline-derived CDR1 and CDR2 are MDHEN and SYDVKM. In DNA, the CDR3 is TGTGCCAGCAGTTCTACGTCTGGGGCCAACGTCCTGACTTTC. It yields the protein CASSSTSGANVLTF. The full variable domain, with the rest looked up from reference TRBV28 and TRBJ2-6, is DVKVTQSSRYLVKRTGEKVFLECVQDMDHENMFWYRQDPGLGLRLIYFSYDVKMKEKGDIPEGYSVSREKKERFSLILESASTNQTSMYLCASSSTSGANVLTFGAGSRLTVL.

V usage is TRBV2 and J usage is TRBJ1-1; possibly TRBD1 for D (6 bases). V was cut by 0 bases and J by 13 bases, with 15 bases left in between. Per germline, CDR1 SNHLY and CDR2 FYNNEI. The CDR3 spans 13 residues. In nucleotides, the CDR3 is TGTGCCAGCAGTGAAGCAGTGAGACAGGCCTTTTTCTTT. As protein: CASSEAVRQAFFF.

This chain joins TRBV27 and TRBJ2-3, with 12 positions matching TRBD2. With 5 bases clipped from V and 1 base from J, the junction kept 4 bases outside the gene matches. This CDR3 has 16 amino acids. Germline V gene lookup returns CDR1 MNHEY and CDR2 SMNVEV (reference sequence). DNA for the CDR3: TGTGCCAGCAGTCTAGCGGGGGGGCCGGGCACAGATACGCAGTATTTT. Protein: CASSLAGGPGTDTQYF.

This clone appeared a few times. The chain couples TRBV4-3 to TRBJ1-6, with a tentative D call TRBD1 (5 bases). The CDR3 spans 15 residues. The V end was cut by 0 bases, the J end by 7 bases, with 10 bases between. The germline gives CDR1 LGHNA, CDR2 YSLEER. DNA for the CDR3: TGCGCCAGCAGCCAAGAACACAGGTTAAATTCACCCCTCCACTTT. It codes for CASSQEHRLNSPLHF.

The CDR3 DNA reads as TGTGCCAGCACCCAAAGGGGCGGAACTGAAGCTTTCTTT. It is translated as CASTQRGGTEAFF. The J gene is TRBJ1-1, the V gene TRBV6-1; TRBD1 is a possible D gene (5 bases). Looked up from germline, CDR1 is MNHNS and CDR2 is SASEGT. This CDR3 comprises 13 residues. Trimming took off 7 bases at V and 5 bases at J, with 14 bases between the two ends.

This clone came up once. V is TRBV6-5 and J is TRBJ1-2, with D possibly being TRBD1 (5 bases). Germline CDR1 MNHEY, CDR2 SVGAGI. V lost 5 bases and J 6 bases, leaving 13 bases between the germline ends. This CDR3 region has 13 residues. CDR3 nucleotide sequence: TGTGCCAGCAGTCCCGGACATTTCGATGGCTACACCTTC. This encodes CASSPGHFDGYTF.

The genes are TRBV7-2 and TRBJ2-3; 14 bases line up with TRBD2. J lost 4 bases, V lost 7 bases, and 4 bases had no gene match. The V gene's germline CDR1 is SGHTA and CDR2 FQGNSA. This CDR3 contains 15 residues. CDR3 loop: CASNLGLAGADTQYF. CDR3 nucleotide sequence: TGTGCCAGCAACCTGGGACTAGCGGGGGCAGATACGCAGTATTTT.

The gene calls are TRBV18 and TRBJ1-2, with 10 bases lining up with TRBD1. Germline-derived CDR1 and CDR2 are KGHSH and LQKENI. CDR3 length: 14 amino acids. V lost 3 bases to trimming and J lost 7 bases; unmatched junction nucleotides: 5. CDR3 region: CASSPGTGDGGYTF. The CDR3, as DNA: TGTGCCAGCTCACCTGGGACAGGGGATGGTGGCTACACCTTC.

This chain joins TRBV10-1 and TRBJ2-5, with 9 bases matching TRBD2. Per germline, CDR1 WNHNN and CDR2 SYGVQD (reference sequence). J was trimmed by 5 bases and V by 2 bases; bases with no gene match: 6. CDR3 length: 15 amino acids. The CDR3 protein is CASSEGVAGVETQYF. CDR3 bases: TGCGCCAGCAGTGAGGGGGTAGCGGGGGTGGAGACCCAGTACTTC.

The chain carries TRBV27 and TRBJ2-6; TRBD2 matches at 9 bases. In germline, CDR1 is MNHEY, CDR2 SMNVEV (reference sequence). The CDR3 consists of 15 residues. J lost 4 bases, V lost 5 bases, and 3 bases had no gene match. The CDR3: CASSAGGRGANVLTF. CDR3 coding DNA: TGTGCCAGCAGTGCGGGGGGGCGCGGGGCCAACGTCCTGACTTTC.

The chain recombines TRBV10-3 with TRBJ2-5; TRBD2 might be the D (6 bases). Germline V gives CDR1 ENHRY, CDR2 SYGVKD. CDR3 length: 14 amino acids. The V gene lost 6 bases and the J gene lost 1 base, with 12 bases spanning the gap. As DNA, the CDR3 is TGTGCCATCAGGGCCCGGGGGACCCAAGAGACCCAGTACTTC. Its translation is CAIRARGTQETQYF.

The rearrangement joins TRBV7-6 to TRBJ2-7, with D maybe TRBD1 (6 bases). This CDR3 has 15 amino acids. Trimming stripped 2 bases from V and 4 bases from J, with 15 bases between. Germline assignment: CDR1 SGHVS and CDR2 FNYEAQ. CDR3 coding DNA: TGTGCCAGCAGCTTAACGGGCCAGGGGCCGTACGAGCAGTACTTC. Translating it yields CASSLTGQGPYEQYF.

The chain joins TRBV27 to TRBJ1-1; 7 bases match TRBD1. With 5 bases clipped from V and 1 base from J, the junction kept 10 bases outside the gene matches. The CDR3 has 16 amino acids. Looked up from germline, CDR1 is MNHEY and CDR2 is SMNVEV (reference sequence). CDR3 nucleotide sequence: TGTGCCAGCAGTCGGGGGACAGTCGGAGGGAACACTGAAGCTTTCTTT. This translates into CASSRGTVGGNTEAFF.

V is TRBV9 and J is TRBJ2-2; D tentatively reads TRBD1 or TRBD2 (5 bases each). Germline CDR1 and CDR2: SGDLS and YYNGEE. The CDR3 sequence is 16 residues long. V was cut by 4 bases and J by 0 bases, with 13 bases left in between. The CDR3 coding sequence is TGTGCCAGCAGCCCGAGGGGTTACTCGAACACCGGGGAGCTGTTTTTT. It yields the protein CASSPRGYSNTGELFF.

The chain is built from TRBV7-2 and TRBJ1-3, with D unresolved. There are 15 residues in the CDR3. The germline V gene has CDR1 SGHTA and CDR2 FQGNSA. V shed 5 bases and J shed 0 bases, with 11 bases lying between them. CDR3 in amino acids: CASSPSTLSGNTIYF. In DNA form, the CDR3 reads TGTGCCAGCAGCCCTAGTACGCTCTCTGGAAACACCATATATTTT.

This clone was found a few times. V usage is TRBV7-2 and J usage is TRBJ2-4, with 10 bases identical to TRBD1. CDR3 length equals 16 residues. Trimming took 5 bases from V and 1 from J; bases not matched to a gene: 5. Germline CDR1 reads SGHTA; CDR2 reads FQGNSA. Here the CDR3 reads CASSPSDRGAKNIQYF. DNA for the CDR3: TGTGCCAGCAGCCCATCGGACAGGGGGGCCAAAAACATTCAGTACTTC.

This clone has a single count. The chain joins TRBV28 to TRBJ1-5; D not certain. The CDR3 loop spans 12 amino acids. Germline V gene sequence: CDR1 MDHEN, CDR2 SYDVKM. V shed 4 bases and J shed 3 bases, with 4 bases lying between them. For the CDR3, the DNA is TGTGCCAGCAGTTACTACAATCAGCCCCAGCATTTT. The encoded protein is CASSYYNQPQHF.